This T cell receptor (beta chain) was recovered during a study of cytomegalovirus exposure and HLA in healthy donors. The PCR ran on 60 Vbeta and 13 Jbeta primers. Produced via immunoSEQ multiplex PCR; TCRdb's table is partial and in-frame only. The data contain about 88,000 clones, over 80% of them seen just once; the ten biggest clones take up about 2.3%. CDR1 is SNHLY and CDR2 is FYNNEI in the germline V gene. This CDR3 region has 14 residues. The V and J ends lost 4 bases and 0 bases respectively, with 9 bases between them. The chain recombines TRBV2 with TRBJ1-1; tentatively, D is TRBD1 (5 bases). The specimen sequenced was PBMCs. This sequence was found in a man younger than 35 in good health and CMV-seronegative. CDR3 sequence reads: CASSGQGVNTEAFF. Written as DNA, the CDR3 is TGTGCCAGCAGTGGTCAGGGCGTGAACACTGAAGCTTTCTTT.